This TCR beta chain was documented in a study of OX40 agonist ivuxolimab in advanced cancers. Across the whole study: The dose-escalation cohort was about 87% male, with a mean age of about 56 years, ranging about 23 to 80. Under the entry rules, prior anti-PD-1, anti-PD-L1 or anti-CTLA-4 therapy was allowed, and around 40% had some.

There are 14 residues in the CDR3. Looked up from germline, CDR1 is SGHTA and CDR2 is FQGNSA. Trimming shortened V by 1 base and J by 5 bases, and 8 bases separated the two germline ends. Blood specimens came from baseline, cycle 4 day 1, and cycle 7 day 1. Produced via immunoSEQ multiplex PCR; TCRdb's table is partial and in-frame only. The sample lists about 85,000 clones, 70% to 90% seen once, with just under 2% in the top ten. V and J are TRBV7-2 and TRBJ2-2, with D possibly being TRBD1 (5 bases). The sequenced sample was CD4+ or CD8+ T cells sorted from blood, obtained in a trial of the OX40 agonist ivuxolimab. The origin of this receptor is an adult with an advanced solid tumor such as melanoma, head and neck, liver or kidney cancer. The CDR3: CASSLGGWTGELFF. CDR3 in DNA: TGTGCCAGCAGCTTAGGGGGCTGGACCGGGGAGCTGTTTTTT.